The 9 T cell receptor beta chains below were found in one sample sequenced in a study of OX40 agonist ivuxolimab in advanced cancers. Clones were sequenced by immunoSEQ multiplex PCR, and TCRdb holds only the in-frame ones, with some missing. The sample shows roughly 45,000 clones, around 84% of them seen only once. The sequences come from CD4+ or CD8+ T cells sorted from blood, collected in a trial of the OX40 agonist ivuxolimab. These receptors were collected from an adult with an advanced solid tumor such as melanoma, head and neck, liver or kidney cancer.

This chain uses TRBV5-1 with TRBJ1-6, with D hard to call. Germline-derived CDR1 and CDR2 are SGHRS and YFSETQ. The length of the CDR3 is 15 residues. V lost 0 bases to trimming and J lost 7 bases, with 11 bases between them. This chain's CDR3 is CASSLGFSSNSPLHF. The DNA for the CDR3 is TGCGCCAGCAGCTTGGGATTTTCTTCGAATTCACCCCTCCACTTT.

The CDR3 is CASSFRVIGYEQYF. CDR3 in DNA: TGTGCCAGCAGTTTCAGGGTGATCGGGTACGAGCAGTACTTC. The V call is TRBV27, the J call TRBJ2-7, with D possibly matching TRBD1 (5 bases). The CDR3 is 14 amino acids. Germline V CDR1 and CDR2: MNHEY, SMNVEV (reference sequence). The ends were cut back, 3 bases at V and 4 bases at J, with 13 bases in the middle.

This chain connects TRBV29-1 to TRBJ2-5; 11 positions agree with TRBD2. The DNA matches TRBJ2-7 better at its end, which makes the J call doubtful. The CDR3 is made up of 13 amino acids. CDR1 is SQVTM and CDR2 is ANQGSEA in the germline V gene. CDR3 bases: TGCAGCGTGGGGACTAGCGGTACCTACGAGCAGTACTTC. This gives the protein CSVGTSGTYEQYF.

The V call is TRBV21-1, the J call TRBJ2-7; TRBD1 is taken as the D call from the table, unchecked against the DNA. TRBV21-1 has pseudogene status. The length of the CDR3 is 14 residues. The CDR3 loop reads CASSKVDRSDEQYF. The CDR3 DNA is TGTGCCAGCAGCAAAGTTGACAGGTCCGACGAGCAGTACTTC.

The rearrangement links TRBV4-3 to TRBJ1-2; D uncertain. The germline V and J ends were trimmed by 0 bases and 5 bases, with 19 bases remaining between them. From germline, CDR1 is LGHNA and CDR2 YSLEER. This CDR3 region has 17 residues. The CDR3 spells CASSQELSVWDSYGYTF. The CDR3 DNA is TGCGCCAGCAGCCAAGAGCTGTCGGTCTGGGATTCTTATGGCTACACCTTC.

The gene calls are TRBV6-5 and TRBJ2-1; TRBD1 matches 7 bases. CDR1 MNHEY and CDR2 SVGAGI come from the germline V gene. CDR3 size: 15 residues. The V and J ends lost 6 bases and 2 bases, in that order; junction bases with no gene match: 7. The CDR3 sequence: CASSYGTDTYNEQFF. As DNA, the CDR3 is TGTGCCAGCAGCTACGGGACAGATACCTACAATGAGCAGTTCTTC.

The V call is TRBV11-1, the J call TRBJ1-6; D call uncertain. CDR3 length equals 13 residues. V was trimmed by 5 bases and J by 8 bases, leaving 10 bases between them. Germline V gene lookup returns CDR1 SGHAT and CDR2 FQDESV (reference sequence). The DNA of the CDR3 is TGTGCCAGCAGCCTCGATTTATATTCACCCCTCCACTTT. As protein: CASSLDLYSPLHF.

The chain combines TRBV6-5 with TRBJ1-3; no firm D call. This CDR3 has 16 amino acids. Trimming left V 4 bases short and J 1 base short, with 14 bases between. Germline CDR1 is MNHEY and CDR2 is SVGAGI. The CDR3 nucleotides read TGTGCCAGCAGTTCGCACACTGAACCATCTGGAAACACCATATATTTT. Translation gives CASSSHTEPSGNTIYF.

This clone was observed a handful of times. The J gene is TRBJ1-3, the V gene TRBV19; no clear D. Trimming removed 5 bases from V and 0 bases from J, with 5 bases in between. Germline CDR1 is LNHDA and CDR2 is SQIVND (reference sequence). The length of the CDR3 is 13 residues. The chain's CDR3 is CASSDLSGNTIYF. CDR3 bases: TGTGCCAGTAGTGATCTCTCTGGAAACACCATATATTTT.